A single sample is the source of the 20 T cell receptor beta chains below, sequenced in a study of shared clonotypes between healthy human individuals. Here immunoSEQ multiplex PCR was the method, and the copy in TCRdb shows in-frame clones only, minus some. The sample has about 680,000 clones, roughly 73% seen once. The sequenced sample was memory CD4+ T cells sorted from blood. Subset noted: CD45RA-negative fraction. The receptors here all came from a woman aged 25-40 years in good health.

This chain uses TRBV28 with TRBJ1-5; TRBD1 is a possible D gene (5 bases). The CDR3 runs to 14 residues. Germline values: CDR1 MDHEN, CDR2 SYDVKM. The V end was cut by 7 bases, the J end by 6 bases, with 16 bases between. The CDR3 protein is CASTLGVRSQPQHF. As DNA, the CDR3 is TGTGCCAGCACTTTGGGGGTACGGAGTCAGCCCCAGCATTTT.

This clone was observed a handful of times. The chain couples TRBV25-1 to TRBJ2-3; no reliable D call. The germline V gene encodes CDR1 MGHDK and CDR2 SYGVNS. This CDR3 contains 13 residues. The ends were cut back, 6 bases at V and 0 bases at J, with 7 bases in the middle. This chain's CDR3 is CASRASSTDTQYF. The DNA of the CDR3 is TGTGCCAGCAGAGCCTCTAGCACAGATACGCAGTATTTT.

The CDR3 sequence: CASSLVGGSGANVLTF. The CDR3 DNA reads TGCGCCAGCAGCTTGGTTGGGGGCTCTGGGGCCAACGTCCTGACTTTC. V usage is TRBV5-1 and J usage is TRBJ2-6; D tentatively fits TRBD1 or TRBD2 (5 bases each). The V end lost 0 bases, the J end lost 0 bases, and 7 bases lay between the germline ends. The CDR3 is made up of 16 amino acids. Germline V gene lookup returns CDR1 SGHRS and CDR2 YFSETQ.

CDR3 protein: CASISWRRWGRGYQETQYF. For the CDR3, the DNA is TGTGCCAGCATTTCGTGGAGGAGATGGGGCCGGGGTTACCAAGAGACCCAGTACTTC. The V gene is TRBV28, the J gene TRBJ2-5, with D perhaps TRBD1 or TRBD2 (5 bases each). Deletions cut 7 bases from V and 0 bases from J, with 27 bases between. The CDR3 is 19 amino acids. The germline CDR1 and CDR2 sequences are MDHEN and SYDVKM.

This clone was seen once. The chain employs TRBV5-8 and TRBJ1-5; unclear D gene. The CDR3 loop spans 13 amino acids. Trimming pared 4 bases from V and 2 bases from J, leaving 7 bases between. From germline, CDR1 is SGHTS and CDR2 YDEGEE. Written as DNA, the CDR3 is TGTGCCAGCAGCCCGGATCGCAATCAGCCCCAGCATTTT. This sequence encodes CASSPDRNQPQHF.

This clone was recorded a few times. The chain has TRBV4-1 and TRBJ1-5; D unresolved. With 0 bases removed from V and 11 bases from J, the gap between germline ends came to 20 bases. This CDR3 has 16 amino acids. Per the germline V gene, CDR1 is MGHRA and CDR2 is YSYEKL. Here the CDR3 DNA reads TGCGCCAGCAGCCAAGATCTGGCAATCAGCCACCCAACCCAGCATTTT. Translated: CASSQDLAISHPTQHF.

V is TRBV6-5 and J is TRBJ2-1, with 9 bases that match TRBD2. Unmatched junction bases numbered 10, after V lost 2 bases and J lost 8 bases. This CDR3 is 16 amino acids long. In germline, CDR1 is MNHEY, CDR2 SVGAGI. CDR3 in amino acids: CASSYGRAGGGDEQFF. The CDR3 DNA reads TGTGCCAGCAGTTACGGGCGCGCGGGAGGGGGCGATGAGCAGTTCTTC.

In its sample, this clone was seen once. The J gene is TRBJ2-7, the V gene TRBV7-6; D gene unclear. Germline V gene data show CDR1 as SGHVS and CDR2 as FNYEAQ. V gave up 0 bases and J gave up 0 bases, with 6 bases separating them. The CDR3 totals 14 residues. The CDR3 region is CASSLAPSSYEQYF. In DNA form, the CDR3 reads TGTGCCAGCAGCTTAGCCCCTAGCTCCTACGAGCAGTACTTC.

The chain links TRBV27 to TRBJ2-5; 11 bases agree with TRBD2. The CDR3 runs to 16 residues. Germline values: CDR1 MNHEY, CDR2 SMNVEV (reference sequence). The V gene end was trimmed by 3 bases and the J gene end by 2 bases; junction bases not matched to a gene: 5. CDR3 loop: CASSLVAGGPQETQYF. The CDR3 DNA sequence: TGTGCCAGCAGTTTGGTAGCGGGAGGGCCGCAAGAGACCCAGTACTTC.

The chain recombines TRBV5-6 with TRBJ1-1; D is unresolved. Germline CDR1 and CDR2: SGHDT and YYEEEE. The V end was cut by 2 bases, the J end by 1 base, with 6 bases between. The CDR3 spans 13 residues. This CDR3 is CASSFERNTEAFF. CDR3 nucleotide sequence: TGTGCCAGCAGCTTCGAGCGGAACACTGAAGCTTTCTTT.

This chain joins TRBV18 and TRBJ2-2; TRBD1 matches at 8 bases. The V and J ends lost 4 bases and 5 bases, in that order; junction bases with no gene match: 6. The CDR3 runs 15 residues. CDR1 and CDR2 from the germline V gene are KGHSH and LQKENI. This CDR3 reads CASSLRTGRTGELFF. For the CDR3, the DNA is TGTGCCAGCTCACTTCGGACAGGGCGGACCGGGGAGCTGTTTTTT.

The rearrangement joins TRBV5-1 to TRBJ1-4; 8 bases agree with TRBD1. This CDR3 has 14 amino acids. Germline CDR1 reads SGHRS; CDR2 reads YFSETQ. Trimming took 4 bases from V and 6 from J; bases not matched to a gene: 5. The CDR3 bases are TGCGCCAGCAGCAAGGACAGGGTCGATGAAAAACTGTTTTTT. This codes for CASSKDRVDEKLFF.

The CDR3 sequence is CASSQGIRNTIYF. CDR3 in DNA: TGTGCCAGCAGCCAAGGCATCAGGAACACCATATATTTT. V and J are TRBV4-2 and TRBJ1-3; D unclear. The CDR3 is 13 residues long. Germline assignment: CDR1 LGHNA and CDR2 YNFKEQ. Trimming left V 1 base short and J 7 bases short, with 8 bases between.

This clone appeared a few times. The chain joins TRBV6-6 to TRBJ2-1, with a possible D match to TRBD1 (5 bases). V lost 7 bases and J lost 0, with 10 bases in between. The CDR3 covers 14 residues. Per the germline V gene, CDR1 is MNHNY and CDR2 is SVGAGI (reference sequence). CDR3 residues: CASKWTSSYNEQFF. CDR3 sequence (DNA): TGTGCCAGCAAATGGACAAGCTCCTACAATGAGCAGTTCTTC.

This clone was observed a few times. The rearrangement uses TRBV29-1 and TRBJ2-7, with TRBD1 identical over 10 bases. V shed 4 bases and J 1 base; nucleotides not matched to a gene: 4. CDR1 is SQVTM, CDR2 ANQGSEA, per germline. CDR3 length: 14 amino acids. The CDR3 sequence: CSVVGTGVSYEQYF. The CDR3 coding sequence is TGCAGCGTTGTAGGGACAGGGGTTTCCTACGAGCAGTACTTC.

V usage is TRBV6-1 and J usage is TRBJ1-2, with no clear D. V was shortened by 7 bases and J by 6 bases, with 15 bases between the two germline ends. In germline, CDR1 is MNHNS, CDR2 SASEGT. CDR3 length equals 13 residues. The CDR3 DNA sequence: TGTGCCAGCAACCGGGAGGCGTTCGATGGCTACACCTTC. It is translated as CASNREAFDGYTF.

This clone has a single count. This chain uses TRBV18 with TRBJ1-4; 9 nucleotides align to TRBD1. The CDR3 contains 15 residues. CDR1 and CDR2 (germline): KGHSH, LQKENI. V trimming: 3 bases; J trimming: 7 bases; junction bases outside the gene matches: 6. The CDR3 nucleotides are TGTGCCAGCTCACCCCGACAGGGGGTCCGTGAAAAACTGTTTTTT. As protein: CASSPRQGVREKLFF.

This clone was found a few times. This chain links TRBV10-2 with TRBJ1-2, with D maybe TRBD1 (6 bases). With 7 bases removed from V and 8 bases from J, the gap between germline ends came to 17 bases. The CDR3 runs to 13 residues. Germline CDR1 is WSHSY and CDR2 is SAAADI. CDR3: CASTTGGGRGYTF. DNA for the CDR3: TGCGCCAGCACCACCGGGGGGGGCCGGGGCTACACCTTC.

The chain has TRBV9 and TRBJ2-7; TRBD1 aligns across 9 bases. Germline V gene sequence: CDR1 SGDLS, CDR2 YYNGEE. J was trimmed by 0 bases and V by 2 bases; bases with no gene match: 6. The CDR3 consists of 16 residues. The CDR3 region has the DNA TGTGCCAGCAGCGTGGGACAGGGCCTAAGCTCCTACGAGCAGTACTTC. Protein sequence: CASSVGQGLSSYEQYF.

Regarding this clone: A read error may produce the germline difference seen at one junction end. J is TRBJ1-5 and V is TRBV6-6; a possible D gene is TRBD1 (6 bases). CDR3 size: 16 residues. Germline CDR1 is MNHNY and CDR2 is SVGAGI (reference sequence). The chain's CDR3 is CASGASNRGGNQPQHF. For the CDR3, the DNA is TGCGCCAGCGGGGCATCAAATAGGGGGGGCAATCAGCCCCAGCATTTT.